This TCR beta chain was captured in a study of blood T cell repertoires in COVID-19. Study-wide background: T cells, B-cell-depleted T cells, or PBMCs provided the cDNA or gDNA that served as material.

Germline V gives CDR1 MNHEY, CDR2 SVGAGI. Trimming took 9 bases from V and 2 from J; bases not matched to a gene: 6. This CDR3 has 13 residues. In the original workflow: Reference gene primers were amplified, and this amplification served to estimate nucleated cell counts. TCRdb's copy holds only in-frame clones and misses some; the assay was immunoSEQ multiplex PCR. That table gives V, J and clone size, and the DNA gave D and trimming. The sample has 200,000 to 250,000 clones; roughly four fifths are singletons. The chain joins TRBV6-5 to TRBJ1-2; 7 nucleotides match TRBD1. Sequencing was carried out using peripheral blood. This sequence was found in a woman in her forties with acute or convalescent COVID-19. CDR3 DNA: TGTGCCAGTTTACAGGGGAGGAACTATGGCTACACCTTC. Translation gives CASLQGRNYGYTF.